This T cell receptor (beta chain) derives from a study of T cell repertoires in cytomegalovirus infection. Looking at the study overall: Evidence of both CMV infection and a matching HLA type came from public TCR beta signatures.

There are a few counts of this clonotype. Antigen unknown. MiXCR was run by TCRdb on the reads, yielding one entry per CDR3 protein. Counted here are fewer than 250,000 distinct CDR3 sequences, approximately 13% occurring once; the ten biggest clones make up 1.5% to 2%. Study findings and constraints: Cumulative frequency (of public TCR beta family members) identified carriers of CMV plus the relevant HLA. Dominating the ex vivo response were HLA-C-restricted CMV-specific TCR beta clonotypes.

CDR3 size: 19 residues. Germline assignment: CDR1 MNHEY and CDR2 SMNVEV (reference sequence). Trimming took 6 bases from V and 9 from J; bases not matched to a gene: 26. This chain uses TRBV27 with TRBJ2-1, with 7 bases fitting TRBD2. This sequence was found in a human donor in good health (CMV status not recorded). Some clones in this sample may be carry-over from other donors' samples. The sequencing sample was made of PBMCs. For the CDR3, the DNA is TGTGCCAGCAGCTTAAGGACCGCTGTGACGACTAGCTTTAGAGTTGAGCAGTTCTTC. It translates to CASSLRTAVTTSFRVEQFF.